This T cell receptor beta chain stems from a study of blood T cell repertoires in COVID-19. Across the study: Acute and convalescent COVID-19 samples came from the United States, Italy and Spain.

Enrolled through a virtual design, the participants were between 18 and 89 years of age and came from under 30 US areas. Only in-frame clones appear in the TCRdb table, and some are missing; sequencing was by immunoSEQ multiplex PCR. The sample lists approximately 200,000 clones, approximately 86% occurring once. V was pared by 4 bases and J by 6 bases, with 4 bases between. The CDR3 extends over 11 amino acids. Germline CDR1 is SGDLS and CDR2 is YYNGEE. Sequencing was carried out using PBMCs or T cells enriched from blood (not recorded which). The V call is TRBV9, the J call TRBJ2-2; D gene unclear. The receptor was derived from a woman in her thirties who had been exposed to COVID-19. The chain's CDR3 is CASSSSGELFF. The DNA for the CDR3 is TGTGCCAGCAGCTCGTCCGGGGAGCTGTTTTTT.